This T cell receptor (beta chain) originates from a study of CD8 T cells in Susac syndrome. Study-level points and caveats: The relatively small number of individuals in the TCR sequencing and HLA analysis was acknowledged by the study.

Sequencing of TCR beta was carried out in blood CD8+ and CD4+ T cells. The CD8+ and CD4+ T cells were isolated magnetically using a negative isolation approach, whereas the TEMRA cells were enriched by FACS. CDR1 is MNHEY, CDR2 SVGAGI, per germline. Between the trimmed V and J ends, which lost 2 bases and 0 bases, there was a span of 10 bases. The CDR3 has 16 residues. To note about this clonotype: Its antigen is not known.

After extraction with the RNeasy kit, roughly 0.45 to 1 ug of the RNA was reverse transcribed using random hexamers. The TCR beta CDR3 was amplified by immunoSEQ multiplex PCR across 54 Vbeta, 13 Jbeta. TCRdb used MiXCR to reprocess the immunoSEQ multiplex PCR reads, holding one entry per CDR3 protein. Seen here are over 300,000 distinct CDR3 sequences, about 91% observed once, and the top ten hold around 0.07%. The rearrangement joins TRBV6-5 to TRBJ2-2, with D uncertain. The receptor was isolated from a human donor with multiple sclerosis. Sequenced sample: CD4+ T cells from PBMCs. CDR3 coding DNA: TGTGCCAGCAGTTACCGGCGAGCCGCGAACACCGGGGAGCTGTTTTTT. It translates to CASSYRRAANTGELFF.